Below, 6 T cell receptor beta chains from the same sample are listed, as sequenced in a study of cytomegalovirus exposure and HLA in healthy donors. Primers for the PCR totalled 60 Vbeta and 13 Jbeta. Profiled with immunoSEQ multiplex PCR; TCRdb holds only in-frame clones, not every one. The sample yields about 150,000 clones, 80% to 90% seen once. The sequenced sample was PBMCs. The receptors here all came from a woman aged 18-29 years in good health and CMV-seronegative.

This rearrangement joins TRBV4-2 to TRBJ2-5; D is ambiguous. The J call may not be correct, given that the DNA end is closer to TRBJ2-7. CDR1 is LGHNA and CDR2 is YNFKEQ in the germline V gene. This CDR3 comprises 13 residues. In DNA form, the CDR3 reads TGTGCCAGCAGCCAAGTTGCTACCTACGAGCAGTACTTC. This gives the protein CASSQVATYEQYF.

The chain is built from TRBV25-1 and TRBJ1-2, with D possibly TRBD1 on 5 matching bases. Trimming pared 3 bases from V and 8 bases from J, leaving 16 bases between. CDR1 is MGHDK, CDR2 SYGVNS, per germline. The CDR3 is 14 residues long. The CDR3 DNA reads as TGTGCCAGCAGTGACCCAGGGCGGGGGGTGGGCTACACCTTC. Translation: CASSDPGRGVGYTF.

CDR3 loop: CASSQVLAGKETQYF. The DNA for the CDR3 is TGCGCCAGCAGCCAGGTACTAGCGGGGAAAGAGACCCAGTACTTC. The chain couples TRBV4-3 to TRBJ2-5, with 10 nucleotides matching TRBD2. V trimming: 3 bases; J trimming: 3 bases; junction bases outside the gene matches: 4. Germline CDR1 LGHNA, CDR2 YSLEER. The CDR3 runs 15 residues.

Here the CDR3 reads CASSDGLAGTDTQYF. CDR3 DNA sequence: TGTGCCAGCAGTGACGGGCTAGCGGGCACAGATACGCAGTATTTT. The V call is TRBV6-4, the J call TRBJ2-3; 7 bases fit TRBD2. The CDR3 loop spans 15 amino acids. Germline V CDR1 and CDR2: MRHNA, SNTAGT. V lost 2 bases and J lost 1; bases outside the gene matches: 3.

This chain links TRBV2 with TRBJ2-5; TRBD2 matches 10 bases. The V gene's germline CDR1 is SNHLY and CDR2 FYNNEI. J lost 4 bases, V lost 6 bases, and 5 bases had no gene match. The CDR3 runs to 14 residues. CDR3 residues: CASSSGGAPETQYF. The CDR3 region has the DNA TGTGCCAGCAGCAGCGGGGGGGCCCCAGAGACCCAGTACTTC. The variable domain in full, with the rest retrieved from reference TRBV2 and TRBJ2-5, is EPEVTQTPSHQVTQMGQEVILRCVPISNHLYFYWYRQILGQKVEFLVSFYNNEISEKSEIFDDQFSVERPDGSNFTLKIRSTKLEDSAMYFCASSSGGAPETQYFGPGTRLLVL.

The chain combines TRBV28 with TRBJ1-2; TRBD1 matches at 7 bases. The length of the CDR3 is 15 residues. The germline CDR1 and CDR2 sequences are MDHEN and SYDVKM. V shed 1 base, J shed 7 bases, and the junction held 9 bases outside the gene matches. This CDR3 reads CASSLLTGQGSGYTF. The CDR3 coding sequence is TGTGCCAGCAGTTTATTGACAGGGCAAGGGTCTGGCTACACCTTC.